These 22 T cell receptor beta chains originate from one sample sequenced in a study of blood T cell repertoires in COVID-19. The protocol was immunoSEQ multiplex PCR, while the TCRdb copy is restricted to in-frame clones and leaves out a portion. Of about 180,000 clones listed, about four fifths are singletons. Sequencing input: peripheral blood. The source is a human donor in a cohort sampled during active COVID-19.

This rearrangement joins TRBV7-3 to TRBJ1-6; D gene unclear. Looked up from germline, CDR1 is SGHTA and CDR2 is FQGTGA. Trimming pared 11 bases from V and 3 bases from J, leaving 17 bases between. The CDR3 is made up of 15 amino acids. The CDR3 sequence is CAQNQRHIYNSPLHF. As DNA, the CDR3 is TGTGCCCAAAACCAGCGGCATATCTATAATTCACCCCTCCACTTT.

The chain links TRBV30 to TRBJ1-2, with D unclear. The CDR3 spans 12 residues. Between the trimmed V and J ends, which lost 8 bases and 3 bases, there was a span of 13 bases. CDR1 GTSNPN and CDR2 SVGIG come from the germline V gene (reference sequence). The CDR3 spells CALGANYYGYTF. The CDR3 bases are TGTGCCCTAGGCGCCAACTACTATGGCTACACCTTC.

The rearrangement uses TRBV7-3 and TRBJ2-1, with 9 nucleotides matching TRBD1. With V trimmed by 5 bases and J by 5 bases, 4 bases remained unmatched. The CDR3 is made up of 14 amino acids. The germline gives CDR1 SGHTA, CDR2 FQGTGA. CDR3 nucleotides: TGTGCCAGCAGCCAAGGGACAGGGAACAATGAGCAGTTCTTC. Encoded protein: CASSQGTGNNEQFF. The full variable domain, with the rest looked up from reference TRBV7-3 and TRBJ2-1, is GAGVSQTPSNKVTEKGKYVELRCDPISGHTALYWYRQSLGQGPEFLIYFQGTGAADDSGLPNDRFFAVRPEGSVSTLKIQRTERGDSAVYLCASSQGTGNNEQFFGPGTRLTVL.

In DNA, the CDR3 is TGTGCCAGCAGTTTGGAGCGGGTGAGCACAGATACGCAGTATTTT. Protein: CASSLERVSTDTQYF. The V and J genes are TRBV27 and TRBJ2-3; D may be TRBD2 (6 bases). Per the germline V gene, CDR1 is MNHEY and CDR2 is SMNVEV (reference sequence). V lost 3 bases to trimming and J lost 0 bases, with 10 bases between them. The CDR3 is 15 amino acids.

The chain employs TRBV6-1 and TRBJ1-5, with 7 nucleotides matching TRBD1. The CDR3 runs 16 residues. The junction had 8 bases not matched to a gene; V was cut back by 4 bases and J by 2 bases. Germline CDR1 is MNHNS and CDR2 is SASEGT. The CDR3 sequence is CASSARQGWGNQPQHF. CDR3 coding DNA: TGTGCCAGCAGTGCCCGACAGGGATGGGGCAATCAGCCCCAGCATTTT.

The chain couples TRBV18 to TRBJ1-5; a possible D gene is TRBD1 (6 bases). CDR3 length: 13 amino acids. The V and J ends lost 5 bases and 6 bases respectively, with 11 bases between them. CDR1 is KGHSH and CDR2 is LQKENI in the germline V gene. The CDR3 reads CASSEGGGQPQHF. The CDR3 DNA sequence: TGTGCCAGCTCAGAGGGGGGGGGTCAGCCCCAGCATTTT.

This rearrangement joins TRBV19 to TRBJ1-5; D is undetermined. The CDR3 consists of 15 residues. The germline gives CDR1 LNHDA, CDR2 SQIVND (reference sequence). Trimming left V 0 bases short and J 1 base short, with 7 bases between. The CDR3 bases are TGTGCCAGTAGTATAGAGGGCTCGAGCAATCAGCCCCAGCATTTT. Translation gives CASSIEGSSNQPQHF.

The rearrangement links TRBV19 to TRBJ1-3; tentative D call: TRBD1 (5 bases). V shed 5 bases and J shed 1 base, with 15 bases lying between them. This CDR3 spans 16 amino acids. Per germline, CDR1 LNHDA and CDR2 SQIVND (reference sequence). The CDR3 reads CASSASRGWSGNTIYF. In DNA form, the CDR3 reads TGTGCCAGTAGTGCCTCGCGGGGGTGGTCTGGAAACACCATATATTTT.

The V and J genes are TRBV12-3 or TRBV12-4 and TRBJ1-2; 7 positions match TRBD1. CDR3 size: 13 residues. Unmatched junction bases numbered 4, after V lost 6 bases and J lost 3 bases. The CDR3 DNA is TGTGCCAGCAGCCCCCAGGGGGACTATGGCTACACCTTC. It translates to CASSPQGDYGYTF.

This chain uses TRBV27 with TRBJ2-7, with D perhaps matching TRBD2 (5 bases). The CDR3 length is 15 residues. The ends were cut back, 6 bases at V and 7 bases at J, with 22 bases in the middle. Germline-derived CDR1 and CDR2 are MNHEY and SMNVEV (reference sequence). CDR3 in DNA: TGTGCCAGCAGCTCCCCGCGATTAGGAGGCTTAGAGCAGTACTTC. It encodes CASSSPRLGGLEQYF.

This chain connects TRBV6-5 to TRBJ1-2, with 9 nucleotides matching TRBD1. Germline lookup yields CDR1 MNHEY and CDR2 SVGAGI. Germline trimming cut 6 bases from V and 0 bases from J; bases unmatched to any gene: 5. The CDR3 covers 15 residues. CDR3 protein: CASRTGGVSNYGYTF. CDR3 nucleotide sequence: TGTGCCAGCAGGACAGGGGGGGTTTCTAACTATGGCTACACCTTC.

The chain couples TRBV11-2 to TRBJ2-7; TRBD1 might be the D (6 bases). The CDR3 runs to 14 residues. From germline, CDR1 is SGHAT and CDR2 FQNNGV. V lost 5 bases, J lost 6 bases, and 17 bases lay in between. CDR3 sequence (DNA): TGTGCCAGCAGCCGGGACCTCAGGGGAACCGAGCAGTACTTC. Translated: CASSRDLRGTEQYF. The whole variable domain, remainder taken from reference TRBV11-2 and TRBJ2-7, is EAGVAQSPRYKIIEKRQSVAFWCNPISGHATLYWYQQILGQGPKLLIQFQNNGVVDDSQLPKDRFSAERLKGVDSTLKIQPAKLEDSAVYLCASSRDLRGTEQYFGPGTRLTVT.

This chain connects TRBV3-1 (or the pseudogene TRBV3-2) to TRBJ1-4, with 7 bases identical to TRBD1. After removal of 5 bases from V and 5 bases from J, the junction contained 8 bases not matched to a gene. Germline CDR1 reads LGHDT; CDR2 reads YNNKEL (reference sequence). There are 15 residues in the CDR3. CDR3 coding DNA: TGTGCCAGCAGCTCTTCGGGACAGTCAAATGAAAAACTGTTTTTT. Its protein is CASSSSGQSNEKLFF.

The chain employs TRBV9 and TRBJ2-7, with 8 positions matching TRBD1. Germline loops: CDR1 SGDLS, CDR2 YYNGEE. The CDR3 runs to 14 residues. The V and J ends lost 1 base and 2 bases, in that order; junction bases with no gene match: 2. CDR3 loop: CASSVRTGTYEQYF. CDR3 in DNA: TGTGCCAGCAGCGTAAGGACAGGGACCTACGAGCAGTACTTC.

V and J are TRBV10-3 and TRBJ1-2; unclear D gene. The V gene's germline CDR1 is ENHRY and CDR2 SYGVKD. CDR3 size: 13 residues. Between the trimmed V and J ends, which lost 4 bases and 5 bases, there was a span of 11 bases. This CDR3 reads CAISGAIQYGYTF. CDR3 coding DNA: TGTGCCATCAGTGGGGCGATTCAGTATGGCTACACCTTC.

The genes are TRBV4-1 and TRBJ2-1; no reliable D call. Germline lookup yields CDR1 MGHRA and CDR2 YSYEKL. Deletions cut 0 bases from V and 0 bases from J, with 6 bases between. The length of the CDR3 is 15 residues. The CDR3 here is CASSQEVSSYNEQFF. For the CDR3, the DNA is TGCGCCAGCAGCCAAGAGGTCAGCTCCTACAATGAGCAGTTCTTC.

The rearrangement uses TRBV3-1 (or the pseudogene TRBV3-2) and TRBJ2-5; TRBD2 agrees at 13 bases. The CDR3 is 15 residues long. Germline lookup yields CDR1 LGHDT and CDR2 YNNKEL (reference sequence). J gave up 3 bases and V 4 bases, and 2 bases lay outside the gene matches. The CDR3 DNA reads as TGTGCCAGCAGCCCTGGACTAGCGGGGGAAGAGACCCAGTACTTC. Protein sequence: CASSPGLAGEETQYF.

The gene calls are TRBV20-1 and TRBJ1-1; D is undetermined. In germline, CDR1 is DFQATT, CDR2 SNEGSKA (reference sequence). The CDR3 is 10 residues long. V lost 3 bases to trimming and J lost 5 bases, with 4 bases between them. This CDR3 reads CSASHTEAFF. DNA for the CDR3: TGCAGTGCTAGCCATACTGAAGCTTTCTTT.

The chain carries TRBV19 and TRBJ1-4, with unresolved D. With 9 bases removed from V and 4 bases from J, the gap between germline ends came to 18 bases. The CDR3 totals 15 residues. Per the germline V gene, CDR1 is LNHDA and CDR2 is SQIVND (reference sequence). The CDR3 sequence: CASTQEDGLNEKLFF. The DNA for the CDR3 is TGTGCCAGCACCCAGGAGGACGGCCTTAATGAAAAACTGTTTTTT.

V usage is TRBV10-3 and J usage is TRBJ1-1, with D tentatively TRBD1 (6 bases). Trimming pared 3 bases from V and 1 base from J, leaving 15 bases between. The CDR3 is 16 residues long. Germline assignment: CDR1 ENHRY and CDR2 SYGVKD. CDR3 sequence: CAISELGGTGNTEAFF. CDR3 bases: TGTGCCATCAGTGAACTAGGGGGAACGGGGAACACTGAAGCTTTCTTT.

This chain uses TRBV21-1 with TRBJ2-7; the table names TRBD1, a call not compared with the DNA. TRBV21-1 is classified as a pseudogene. This CDR3 region has 13 residues. The CDR3 loop is CASSKRQPYEQYF. CDR3 sequence (DNA): TGTGCCAGCAGCAAACGACAGCCCTACGAGCAGTACTTC.

This clone was seen only once. The rearrangement links TRBV30 to TRBJ1-6, with 8 bases lining up with TRBD1. Germline-derived CDR1 and CDR2 are GTSNPN and SVGIG (reference sequence). Trimming at V came to 0 bases and at J to 5 bases, leaving 9 bases not matched to a gene. This CDR3 comprises 17 residues. CDR3 bases: TGTGCCTGGAGTGTCCGATGGACAGGGACCAATAATTCACCCCTCCACTTT. As protein: CAWSVRWTGTNNSPLHF.